The 29 T cell receptor beta chains below come from one sample, sequenced in a study of blood T cell repertoires in COVID-19. This table comes from immunoSEQ multiplex PCR, and its TCRdb copy is limited to in-frame clones, with some not included. The profile shows about 220,000 clones, around 81% of them singletons. Input material: peripheral blood. The receptors originated from a human donor in a cohort sampled during active COVID-19.

The J gene is TRBJ2-3, the V gene TRBV28, with D tentatively TRBD2 (6 bases). The CDR3 runs 12 residues. CDR1 MDHEN and CDR2 SYDVKM come from the germline V gene. Trimming stripped 8 bases from V and 0 bases from J, with 6 bases between. The CDR3, as DNA: TGTGCCAGCGGGACTAGCACAGATACGCAGTATTTT. Translation: CASGTSTDTQYF. The complete variable domain, with remaining parts taken from reference TRBV28 and TRBJ2-3, reads DVKVTQSSRYLVKRTGEKVFLECVQDMDHENMFWYRQDPGLGLRLIYFSYDVKMKEKGDIPEGYSVSREKKERFSLILESASTNQTSMYLCASGTSTDTQYFGPGTRLTVL.

This chain connects TRBV6-2 or TRBV6-3 to TRBJ2-7, with D perhaps TRBD1 (5 bases). The ends were cut back, 6 bases at V and 2 bases at J, with 14 bases in the middle. CDR3 length: 14 amino acids. The germline gives CDR1 MNHEY, CDR2 SVGEGT. The CDR3 nucleotides read TGTGCCAGCAGCCGGACATTAATTCCCTACGAGCAGTACTTC. Its protein product is CASSRTLIPYEQYF.

This clone appeared a single time. This chain links TRBV28 with TRBJ1-2, with D perhaps TRBD1 (6 bases). The CDR3 sequence is 14 residues long. Germline assignment: CDR1 MDHEN and CDR2 SYDVKM. V shed 3 bases and J shed 5 bases, with 13 bases lying between them. CDR3 nucleotide sequence: TGTGCCAGCAGTTTCTTCAGGGGAGGGTATGGCTACACCTTC. It yields the protein CASSFFRGGYGYTF.

The V and J genes are TRBV4-1 and TRBJ2-7; D gene ambiguous. This CDR3 has 15 amino acids. V shed 0 bases and J shed 5 bases, with 14 bases lying between them. Germline CDR1 and CDR2: MGHRA and YSYEKL. The CDR3 sequence is CASSQDGRASDEQYF. The CDR3 nucleotides are TGCGCCAGCAGCCAAGATGGTAGAGCAAGCGACGAGCAGTACTTC.

This chain connects TRBV19 to TRBJ1-1; D is unclear. Trimming pared 1 base from V and 4 bases from J, leaving 10 bases between. The CDR3 is 14 residues long. From germline, CDR1 is LNHDA and CDR2 SQIVND (reference sequence). The CDR3 here is CASSIGQEVTEAFF. The DNA for the CDR3 is TGTGCCAGTAGTATAGGTCAGGAGGTCACTGAAGCTTTCTTT.

This chain connects TRBV6-5 to TRBJ2-1, with 12 bases matching TRBD2. The germline gives CDR1 MNHEY, CDR2 SVGAGI. The CDR3 is 14 residues long. Trimming took 8 bases from V and 10 from J; bases not matched to a gene: 9. The CDR3, as DNA: TGTGCCAGCCATTGGACTAGCGGGGTTAGGGAGCAGTTCTTC. Translated: CASHWTSGVREQFF.

Worth noting for this clone: Other DNA sequences in the same sample also yield this CDR3. The genes are TRBV4-1 and TRBJ1-5, with 10 bases that match TRBD1. The germline V gene has CDR1 MGHRA and CDR2 YSYEKL. This CDR3 is built from 15 residues. The J segment lost 2 bases and the V segment lost 3 bases, leaving 1 base of the junction unmatched. The CDR3 sequence is CASSQGTGGNQPQHF. The CDR3 DNA is TGCGCCAGCAGCCAGGGGACAGGGGGCAATCAGCCCCAGCATTTT.

The chain recombines TRBV3-1 (or the pseudogene TRBV3-2) with TRBJ1-2; 8 nucleotides agree with TRBD1. This CDR3 region has 15 residues. V shed 4 bases, J shed 3 bases, and the junction held 7 bases outside the gene matches. CDR1 is LGHDT, CDR2 YNNKEL, per germline (reference sequence). In nucleotides, the CDR3 is TGTGCCAGCAGCCCCTCGGACAGGGACCACTATGGCTACACCTTC. Protein product: CASSPSDRDHYGYTF.

This chain uses TRBV6-5 with TRBJ1-1; D may be TRBD1 (6 bases). V lost 2 bases and J 6 bases, leaving 7 bases between the germline ends. Germline V gene data show CDR1 as MNHEY and CDR2 as SVGAGI. CDR3 size: 12 residues. DNA of the CDR3: TGTGCCAGCAGTTACAGGGGGTCTGAAGCTTTCTTT. It is translated as CASSYRGSEAFF.

V is TRBV28 and J is TRBJ1-1, with 7 bases matching TRBD1. The germline gives CDR1 MDHEN, CDR2 SYDVKM. CDR3 length: 13 amino acids. After removal of 8 bases from V and 8 bases from J, the junction contained 11 bases not matched to a gene. CDR3 DNA sequence: TGTGCCAGCCAAGGGGGCGCCGGATGGGAAGCTTTCTTT. Translation gives CASQGGAGWEAFF.

This clone occurred once. This sequence joins TRBV7-2 and TRBJ2-5; 8 nucleotides agree with TRBD2. The J segment lost 5 bases and the V segment lost 5 bases, leaving 16 bases of the junction unmatched. Germline V gene sequence: CDR1 SGHTA, CDR2 FQGNSA. This CDR3 has 17 amino acids. CDR3 region: CASSHPHGGGRRETQYF. CDR3 bases: TGTGCCAGCAGCCACCCCCACGGGGGGGGCCGACGGGAGACCCAGTACTTC.

The V and J genes are TRBV25-1 and TRBJ1-3, with TRBD1 matching 10 bases. The CDR3 spans 15 residues. Germline V gene data show CDR1 as MGHDK and CDR2 as SYGVNS. The J segment lost 1 base and the V segment lost 6 bases, leaving 3 bases of the junction unmatched. For the CDR3, the DNA is TGTGCCAGCAGCGCGGGACAGGGGTCTGGAAACACCATATATTTT. Amino acid sequence: CASSAGQGSGNTIYF.

There are a few counts of this clone. The chain joins TRBV5-1 to TRBJ2-2, with TRBD1 identical over 10 bases. The CDR3 is made up of 15 amino acids. The J segment lost 5 bases and the V segment lost 7 bases, leaving 8 bases of the junction unmatched. Germline V CDR1 and CDR2: SGHRS, YFSETQ. The CDR3 nucleotides read TGCGCCAGCCGCTGGGGACAGGGGAAAACCGGGGAGCTGTTTTTT. Protein product: CASRWGQGKTGELFF.

The genes are TRBV5-4 and TRBJ2-7; 8 nucleotides match TRBD1. Germline trimming cut 0 bases from V and 2 bases from J; bases unmatched to any gene: 4. Germline CDR1 is SGHNT and CDR2 is YYREEE (reference sequence). The CDR3 covers 15 residues. The CDR3 nucleotides are TGTGCCAGCAGCTTGGTGACACAGGGGGCCTACGAGCAGTACTTC. This translates into CASSLVTQGAYEQYF.

The genes are TRBV30 and TRBJ1-5; 8 bases align to TRBD1. V dropped 4 bases and J dropped 6; count of bases not matched to a gene: 14. This CDR3 is built from 16 residues. CDR1 GTSNPN and CDR2 SVGIG come from the germline V gene (reference sequence). In DNA, the CDR3 is TGTGCCTGGACCCCTCGGACAGGGAGGCCCATTCAGCCCCAGCATTTT. Amino acid sequence: CAWTPRTGRPIQPQHF. Full variable domain (rest looked up from reference TRBV30 and TRBJ1-5): SQTIHQWPATLVQPVGSPLSLECTVEGTSNPNLYWYRQAAGRGLQLLFYSVGIGQISSEVPQNLSASRPQDRQFILSSKKLLLSDSGFYLCAWTPRTGRPIQPQHFGDGTRLSIL.

The chain recombines TRBV6-5 with TRBJ1-2, with D perhaps TRBD1 (6 bases). The germline V gene encodes CDR1 MNHEY and CDR2 SVGAGI. The CDR3 length is 13 residues. V gave up 2 bases and J gave up 5 bases, with 9 bases separating them. CDR3 bases: TGTGCCAGCAGTTACGGGGGCGGGTATGGCTACACCTTC. Amino acids: CASSYGGGYGYTF.

This chain links TRBV3-1 (or the pseudogene TRBV3-2) with TRBJ2-1, with 10 bases aligning to TRBD2. This CDR3 is built from 17 residues. Losses at the gene ends were 1 base for V and 4 bases for J; bases not matched to a gene: 7. Germline CDR1 and CDR2: LGHDT and YNNKEL (reference sequence). CDR3 amino acids: CASSQALAGINYNEQFF. For the CDR3, the DNA is TGTGCCAGCAGCCAAGCACTAGCGGGAATCAATTACAATGAGCAGTTCTTC.

The V gene is TRBV7-3, the J gene TRBJ2-1, with 7 bases lining up with TRBD2. Per the germline V gene, CDR1 is SGHTA and CDR2 is FQGTGA. The CDR3 consists of 13 residues. The V and J ends lost 5 bases and 4 bases, in that order; junction bases with no gene match: 2. CDR3 nucleotides: TGTGCCAGCAGCCCGGGGGGATACAATGAGCAGTTCTTC. Translated, it gives CASSPGGYNEQFF.

This clone was recorded once. The genes are TRBV5-1 and TRBJ2-7; 8 bases are shared with TRBD1. Per germline, CDR1 SGHRS and CDR2 YFSETQ. Germline trimming cut 0 bases from V and 8 bases from J; bases unmatched to any gene: 7. The CDR3 has 14 residues. The CDR3 bases are TGCGCCAGCAGCTTGGGGGACAGGACTACGCAGCAGTACTTC. Its protein is CASSLGDRTTQQYF.

V is TRBV7-2 and J is TRBJ1-2; D is possibly TRBD1 (6 bases). The V end lost 0 bases, the J end lost 2 bases, and 7 bases lay between the germline ends. The CDR3 contains 14 residues. Germline V gene lookup returns CDR1 SGHTA and CDR2 FQGNSA. As DNA, the CDR3 is TGTGCCAGCAGCTTAGCGCAGGGGAACTATGGCTACACCTTC. Its translation is CASSLAQGNYGYTF.

The chain uses TRBV9 and TRBJ2-3; weak D call: TRBD1 (6 bases). The CDR3 has 15 residues. Germline V gene lookup returns CDR1 SGDLS and CDR2 YYNGEE. Trimming left V 1 base short and J 0 bases short, with 9 bases between. The CDR3 nucleotides are TGTGCCAGCAGCGTATCAGGGGCTAGCACAGATACGCAGTATTTT. It specifies CASSVSGASTDTQYF.

V gene TRBV13 combines with J gene TRBJ1-1; 10 positions agree with TRBD1. The CDR3 is made up of 17 amino acids. J was trimmed by 3 bases and V by 4 bases; bases with no gene match: 11. Germline V gene lookup returns CDR1 PRHDT and CDR2 FYEKMQ (reference sequence). CDR3 loop: CASSSPGQGGLYTEAFF. CDR3 DNA sequence: TGTGCCAGCAGCTCACCCGGACAGGGGGGATTGTACACTGAAGCTTTCTTT.

This clone showed up just once. Written as DNA, the CDR3 is TGTGCCAGCAGCGCGAGGGCAGGGGGCGCGCGTGCCGAGCAGTACTTC. Translating gives CASSARAGGARAEQYF. The chain recombines TRBV7-8 with TRBJ2-7; 8 positions match TRBD1. V lost 5 bases, J lost 6 bases, and 15 bases stayed unmatched. Germline V CDR1 and CDR2: SGHVS, FQNEAQ. The CDR3 has 16 residues.

This clone turned up a few times. V gene TRBV6-6 combines with J gene TRBJ2-3, with 10 bases lining up with TRBD2. The CDR3 contains 18 residues. Germline V CDR1 and CDR2: MNHNY, SVGAGI (reference sequence). Trimming cost V 6 bases and J 3 bases; bases outside gene matches: 15. In DNA, the CDR3 is TGTGCCAGCAGGCGAGCAAGCGGGGGGGCGATCAGGACAGATACGCAGTATTTT. Protein: CASRRASGGAIRTDTQYF.

The V and J genes are TRBV5-4 and TRBJ2-1; D call uncertain. This CDR3 has 15 amino acids. CDR1 is SGHNT and CDR2 is YYREEE in the germline V gene (reference sequence). V lost 0 bases, J lost 0 bases, and 7 bases lay in between. The CDR3 sequence: CASSLDYNSYNEQFF. The CDR3, as DNA: TGTGCCAGCAGCTTGGACTACAACTCCTACAATGAGCAGTTCTTC.

V and J are TRBV6-5 and TRBJ1-2; D unclear. The CDR3 consists of 14 residues. Germline-derived CDR1 and CDR2 are MNHEY and SVGAGI. V lost 3 bases and J 4 bases, leaving 12 bases between the germline ends. This CDR3 reads CASSYGGIGYGYTF. The CDR3 DNA follows: TGTGCCAGCAGTTATGGAGGGATCGGCTATGGCTACACCTTC.

The chain employs TRBV27 and TRBJ2-5; TRBD1 agrees at 11 bases. J was trimmed by 3 bases and V by 3 bases; bases with no gene match: 3. Germline CDR1 is MNHEY and CDR2 is SMNVEV (reference sequence). The CDR3 sequence is 15 residues long. CDR3 DNA sequence: TGTGCCAGCAGTTTCGGGACAGGGGGTAAAGAGACCCAGTACTTC. Protein product: CASSFGTGGKETQYF.

The DNA for the CDR3 is TGTGCCAGCAGTCCAACAGGTAATCAGCCCCAGCATTTT. Amino acid sequence: CASSPTGNQPQHF. The chain couples TRBV6-5 to TRBJ1-5; a weak D match, TRBD1 (5 bases). CDR1 and CDR2 from the germline V gene are MNHEY and SVGAGI. The CDR3 extends over 13 amino acids. Trimming left V 5 bases short and J 4 bases short, with 9 bases between.

The chain recombines TRBV5-6 with TRBJ2-7; the match to TRBD2 covers 7 bases. CDR3 size: 15 residues. Germline assignment: CDR1 SGHDT and CDR2 YYEEEE. V lost 4 bases, J lost 3 bases, and 10 bases stayed unmatched. CDR3 nucleotides: TGTGCCAGCAGCCCGGGGGGACTCCAGGGCTACGAGCAGTACTTC. The encoded protein is CASSPGGLQGYEQYF. Variable domain in full (rest from reference TRBV5-6 and TRBJ2-7): DAGVTQSPTHLIKTRGQQVTLRCSPKSGHDTVSWYQQALGQGPQFIFQYYEEEERQRGNFPDRFSGHQFPNYSSELNVNALLLGDSALYLCASSPGGLQGYEQYFGPGTRLTVT.